This note documents a single TCR beta chain sequence. There is no known antigen for this receptor. One base away there is no much larger clone; base qualities are not given. These data originate in a study of PD-L1 blockade in urothelial cancer (TCRdb year 2017). Background for the entire study: Therapy was started around 2014 for all patients, and atezolizumab 1,200 mg was administered intravenously every 3 weeks. About 90% of the roughly 29 patients were males with bladder-origin urothelial cancer, and about 65% of the roughly 30 reported a prior smoking history. Patients had an ECOG performance status of 0 or 1 and had received between 0 and 3 prior chemotherapy regimens. Tumor samples yielded a median of roughly 1,500 T cells and 950 to 1,200 unique TCRs, with median clonality about 0.094 and T cell proportion approximately 0.099. Somatic, immune and clinical correlates of response to PD-L1 blockade with atezolizumab in urothelial cancer were the focus of an exploratory multi-omic analysis. Pretreatment tumor samples, along with matched peripheral blood serially collected before and after atezolizumab treatment, were subjected to TCR sequencing. Durable clinical benefit was defined as a progression-free survival longer than 6 months, and TCR features were additionally tested against progression-free survival and overall survival. In the same patients, whole exome sequencing and RNA sequencing of pretreatment tumors were performed in addition to TCR sequencing. Durable clinical benefit was achieved by nine patients and was not achieved by 20 patients. Twenty-nine patients had pretreatment blood TCR-seq, 24 had at least one posttreatment blood collection, and 24 had tumor TCR-seq. Five patients were excluded from tumor TCR analyses because tumors from two patients failed quality control and tumor was unavailable for three patients.

General conclusions and limits of the study: The proportion of tumor-infiltrating T lymphocytes was higher in patients with durable benefit (n of about 25, Mann-Whitney p = 0.047). Greater expansion of tumor-associated TCR clones in peripheral blood 3 weeks after the start of treatment was observed in patients with durable benefit (n ≈ 22, p = 0.022). The tumor samples were FFPE, were not collected immediately before treatment, and were limited to one sample per patient, so heterogeneity may have been missed. Because the sample size was small (n ≈ 31) and many exploratory analyses were performed, the results are intended to be hypothesis-generating.

Synthetic TCR analog templates were spiked into each PCR so that absolute template abundance could be estimated from read counts. In FFPE tumors, housekeeping genes were amplified and quantified as a way to estimate usable DNA and compute T cell fraction. Using the immunoSEQ assay, TCRbeta CDR3 regions were amplified from genomic DNA with bias-controlled V and J gene primers. Sequencing of rearranged TCRbeta segments was done at approximately 20X coverage. As for the original processing: Sequencing errors were corrected by clustering, and CDR3s were annotated against IMGT so that V, D and J genes could be assigned. Out-of-frame and stop-codon sequences were excluded, and only productive TCRbeta rearrangements were used in downstream analyses. To compute clonality, Shannon entropy was normalized by the log of the number of unique productive sequences and then subtracted from one. Clones differing between time points or between blood and tumor were identified using Fisher's exact test with Benjamini-Hochberg correction, with an adjusted p below 0.01 applied as the threshold. In TCRdb, the immuneACCESS table is reduced to in-frame sequences with V and J assigned. These tables do not hold every clone; where another copy was compared, an unresolved V gene accounts for under half, and the others remain unexplained. That table furnishes V, J and clone size, whereas the DNA furnished D and trimming. For this sample there are some 35,000 clones; roughly a third appear just once. The ten top clones hold approximately 9% of the sample.

The germline V gene provides CDR1 KGHSH and CDR2 LQKENI. The CDR3, from cysteine to phenylalanine, totals 12 residues. CDR3 DNA is the only sequence kept; it has 36 bases, read in frame from the first base. V loses 3 bases, J loses 11 bases, and the germline ends lie 14 bases apart. Taken with the paper, the label for time point translates to: pretreatment tumor sample. A total of under 30 patients with locally advanced or metastatic urothelial carcinoma, treated at Memorial Sloan Kettering on a trial protocol, made up the cohort. Every piece of tumor tissue used for sequencing was obtained before atezolizumab dosing. The Qiagen DNeasy Blood extraction kit was used to purify genomic DNA from total PBMCs and from tumor samples.

The chain was built from TRBV18 and TRBJ2-7, with the D gene not clear enough to name. The source material was tumor tissue, sampled before atezolizumab (anti-PD-L1) treatment. The sequence derives from a man aged 55 to 69 with urothelial cancer. The DNA sequence is given as TGTGCCAGCTCACCGGACCGGGTGGTGGAGTACTTC. Its translation reads: CASSPDRVVEYF.